The rows below give T cell receptor beta chains drawn from one sample of a study of blood T cell repertoires in COVID-19. Some clones are missing from TCRdb's copy, which holds only in-frame ones; the method was immunoSEQ multiplex PCR. The sample includes over 250,000 clones, approximately 85% of them seen just once. Sequencing was done on a sample of PBMCs or T cells enriched from blood (not recorded which). The receptors originated from a woman in her twenties or thirties who had recovered from COVID-19. Both conserved end residues are part of each CDR3. The D gene is left open where the match is weak. Size is omitted from some rows. Given values are once, few, many or a class for expanded clones.

J gene: TRBJ1-1
V gene: TRBV7-2
D gene: -
clone size: -
CDR3 DNA: TGTGCCAGCAGCTTAGACTCCAACGAAGCTTTCTTT
CDR3 protein: CASSLDSNEAFF

J gene: TRBJ1-5
V gene: TRBV21-1
D gene: -
clone size: -
CDR3 DNA: TGTGCCAGCAGCAAAGGAAAGGGGAACGGTTACCGATCACCGTCTAGCAATCAGCCCCAGCATTTT
CDR3 protein: CASSKGKGNGYRSPSSNQPQHF

J gene: TRBJ1-2
V gene: TRBV19
D gene: -
clone size: -
CDR3 DNA: TGTGCCAGTAGTATTATAGTGGACTGGGGCTATGGCTACACCTTC
CDR3 protein: CASSIIVDWGYGYTF

J gene: TRBJ1-2
V gene: TRBV28
D gene: TRBD1
clone size: -
CDR3 DNA: TGTGCCAGCAGCCGTACAGGGGAGGCTAACTATGGCTACACCTTC
CDR3 protein: CASSRTGEANYGYTF

J gene: TRBJ1-1
V gene: TRBV19
D gene: -
clone size: -
CDR3 DNA: TGTGCCAGTAGTATAGATTGGGAGACTGAAGCTTTCTTT
CDR3 protein: CASSIDWETEAFF

J gene: TRBJ1-5
V gene: TRBV7-2
D gene: -
clone size: -
CDR3 DNA: TGTGCCAGCAGCTTAGGGAGGAGTCAGCCCCAGCATTTT
CDR3 protein: CASSLGRSQPQHF

J gene: TRBJ2-4
V gene: TRBV9
D gene: TRBD2
clone size: -
CDR3 DNA: TGTGCCAGCAGCCCCCGGCCGACTAGCGGGCCTTTAAACATTCAGTACTTC
CDR3 protein: CASSPRPTSGPLNIQYF

J gene: TRBJ2-6
V gene: TRBV5-1
D gene: TRBD1
clone size: -
CDR3 DNA: TGCGCCAGCAGCTCGTCCGGGACAGGGCTGACTGGGGCCAACGTCCTGACTTTC
CDR3 protein: CASSSSGTGLTGANVLTF

J gene: TRBJ2-7
V gene: TRBV15
D gene: TRBD2
clone size: -
CDR3 DNA: TGTGCCACCAGCAGAGGAGCTAGCGGGAGCTACGAGCAGTACTTC
CDR3 protein: CATSRGASGSYEQYF

J gene: TRBJ2-1
V gene: TRBV6-6
D gene: TRBD1
clone size: -
CDR3 DNA: TGTGCCAGCAGGCGGGGACAGGTCTACAATGAGCAGTTCTTC
CDR3 protein: CASRRGQVYNEQFF

J gene: TRBJ1-3
V gene: TRBV7-8
D gene: TRBD1
clone size: -
CDR3 DNA: TGTGCCAGCACCCCAGGGGGTTCTGGAAACACCATATATTTT
CDR3 protein: CASTPGGSGNTIYF

J gene: TRBJ2-1
V gene: TRBV4-1
D gene: TRBD2
clone size: -
CDR3 DNA: TGCGCCAGCAGTCTGAGCGGGAGGGGGAGCAATGAGCAGTTCTTC
CDR3 protein: CASSLSGRGSNEQFF

J gene: TRBJ1-2
V gene: TRBV30
D gene: TRBD1
clone size: -
CDR3 DNA: TGTGCCTGGTACCGGGACAGAGGTTACTATGGCTACACCTTC
CDR3 protein: CAWYRDRGYYGYTF

J gene: TRBJ1-5
V gene: TRBV19
D gene: -
clone size: once
CDR3 DNA: TGTGCCAGCCGAAAAGAGCCACGCGCGTTTGGTGTATCGGGAAGCAATCAGCCCCAGCATTTT
CDR3 protein: CASRKEPRAFGVSGSNQPQHF

J gene: TRBJ1-1
V gene: TRBV4-3
D gene: -
clone size: few
CDR3 DNA: TGCGCCAGCAGCCAAGAAATGGGGGCGCCGGGGTCCACTGAAGCTTTCTTT
CDR3 protein: CASSQEMGAPGSTEAFF

J gene: TRBJ2-7
V gene: TRBV5-4
D gene: TRBD1
clone size: -
CDR3 DNA: TGTGCCAGCAGCTTGCAGGGGGCGGGCTACGAGCAGTACTTC
CDR3 protein: CASSLQGAGYEQYF

J gene: TRBJ2-2
V gene: TRBV19
D gene: TRBD2
clone size: -
CDR3 DNA: TGTGCCAGTAGAAAGAGCGGGGGAGGGGTAATCACCGGGGAGCTGTTTTTT
CDR3 protein: CASRKSGGGVITGELFF

J gene: TRBJ1-2
V gene: TRBV5-1
D gene: -
clone size: once
CDR3 DNA: TGCGCCAGCAGCTTGGCCCGGGGACTGAGCGTCTATGGCTACACCTTC
CDR3 protein: CASSLARGLSVYGYTF

J gene: TRBJ2-7
V gene: TRBV25-1
D gene: TRBD1
clone size: -
CDR3 DNA: TGTGCCAGCGCCAGGGGGCGTGAATACGAGCAGTACTTC
CDR3 protein: CASARGREYEQYF

J gene: TRBJ2-2
V gene: TRBV30
D gene: -
clone size: -
CDR3 DNA: TGTGCCTGGAGTGTACCGAGAGGGGGGGCCGGGGAGCTGTTTTTT
CDR3 protein: CAWSVPRGGAGELFF

J gene: TRBJ2-4
V gene: TRBV4-3
D gene: -
clone size: -
CDR3 DNA: TGCGCCAGCAGCCAAGAAACGGAGCAACCGAACTTAGCCAAAAACATTCAGTACTTC
CDR3 protein: CASSQETEQPNLAKNIQYF

J gene: TRBJ2-5
V gene: TRBV3-1/TRBV3-2
D gene: TRBD2
clone size: -
CDR3 DNA: TGTGCCAGCAGCCAGGATGGGACTAGCGGGAGGAATGGGGCCCAGTACTTC
CDR3 protein: CASSQDGTSGRNGAQYF

J gene: TRBJ1-2
V gene: TRBV6-5
D gene: -
clone size: -
CDR3 DNA: TGTGCCACTCAGGGGCGTTCTGCCTATGGCTACACCTTC
CDR3 protein: CATQGRSAYGYTF

J gene: TRBJ2-5
V gene: TRBV6-5
D gene: -
clone size: -
CDR3 DNA: TGTGCCAGCAGTTACGCGGCGGGAGAGACCCAGTACTTC
CDR3 protein: CASSYAAGETQYF

J gene: TRBJ1-1
V gene: TRBV4-1
D gene: TRBD1
clone size: -
CDR3 DNA: TGCGCCAGCAGCTGGACAGGAGCATCGTTGAACACTGAAGCTTTCTTT
CDR3 protein: CASSWTGASLNTEAFF

J gene: TRBJ1-5
V gene: TRBV30
D gene: -
clone size: -
CDR3 DNA: TGTGCCTGGAGTCCCGACGACAGCGTACCCCAGCATTTT
CDR3 protein: CAWSPDDSVPQHF

J gene: TRBJ1-3
V gene: TRBV28
D gene: -
clone size: -
CDR3 DNA: TGTGCCAGCAGTTTATTACAGGGAACGGCTGGAAACACCATATATTTT
CDR3 protein: CASSLLQGTAGNTIYF

J gene: TRBJ2-7
V gene: TRBV19
D gene: TRBD1
clone size: -
CDR3 DNA: TGTGCCAGTAGCTCCCGGGACAGGGGATACGAGCAGTACTTC
CDR3 protein: CASSSRDRGYEQYF

J gene: TRBJ2-4
V gene: TRBV12-3/TRBV12-4
D gene: -
clone size: -
CDR3 DNA: TGTGCCAGCACCTCGGAGAGAGAAAACATTCAGTACTTC
CDR3 protein: CASTSERENIQYF

J gene: TRBJ1-2
V gene: TRBV27
D gene: TRBD1
clone size: few
CDR3 DNA: TGTGCCAGCGGGACAGGGGGGTACGTTGGCTATGGCTACACCTTC
CDR3 protein: CASGTGGYVGYGYTF

J gene: TRBJ1-2
V gene: TRBV7-8
D gene: -
clone size: -
CDR3 DNA: TGTGCCAGCAGCTTAAATTGGGAGGACTACACCTTC
CDR3 protein: CASSLNWEDYTF

J gene: TRBJ1-6
V gene: TRBV28
D gene: -
clone size: -
CDR3 DNA: TGTGCCAGCAGTTTAGGGGGGTTTTCTTATAATTCACCCCTCCACTTT
CDR3 protein: CASSLGGFSYNSPLHF

J gene: TRBJ1-2
V gene: TRBV28
D gene: -
clone size: -
CDR3 DNA: TGTGCCAGCAGCCTGAACATTGCTTCCTATGGCTACACCTTC
CDR3 protein: CASSLNIASYGYTF

J gene: TRBJ2-1
V gene: TRBV18
D gene: -
clone size: once
CDR3 DNA: TGTGCCAGCTCACCCTCCACTAATGAGCAGTTCTTC
CDR3 protein: CASSPSTNEQFF

J gene: TRBJ2-7
V gene: TRBV24-1
D gene: TRBD2
clone size: once
CDR3 DNA: TGTGCCACCAGTGAGCGGGAACTAGCGGGGGGCTCCTCCTACGAGCAGTACTTC
CDR3 protein: CATSERELAGGSSYEQYF

J gene: TRBJ2-6
V gene: TRBV5-1
D gene: -
clone size: -
CDR3 DNA: TGCGCCAGCAGTTATTCGGGGTCTGGGGCCAACGTCCTGACTTTC
CDR3 protein: CASSYSGSGANVLTF

J gene: TRBJ1-2
V gene: TRBV3-1/TRBV3-2
D gene: -
clone size: -
CDR3 DNA: TGTGCCAGCAGCCAAGCTGGGGGGGGTTACTATGGCTACACCTTC
CDR3 protein: CASSQAGGGYYGYTF

J gene: TRBJ2-5
V gene: TRBV27
D gene: -
clone size: -
CDR3 DNA: TGTGCCAGCAGTCCCATAGAGACCCAGTACTTC
CDR3 protein: CASSPIETQYF

J gene: TRBJ2-3
V gene: TRBV5-1
D gene: -
clone size: once
CDR3 DNA: TGCGCCAGCAGCTTGGCCCTGGAGATCACCCTGGGAGATACGCAGTATTTT
CDR3 protein: CASSLALEITLGDTQYF

J gene: TRBJ2-3
V gene: TRBV7-3
D gene: -
clone size: -
CDR3 DNA: TGTGCCAGCAGCCCTCAATGGCCAGATACGCAGTATTTT
CDR3 protein: CASSPQWPDTQYF

J gene: TRBJ2-2
V gene: TRBV18
D gene: -
clone size: once
CDR3 DNA: TGTGCCAGCTCACCACCTGGGGCGGACACCGGGGAGCTGTTTTTT
CDR3 protein: CASSPPGADTGELFF

J gene: TRBJ1-3
V gene: TRBV11-3
D gene: -
clone size: few
CDR3 DNA: TGTGCCAGCAGCGCACACAGGGGAAACACCATATATTTT
CDR3 protein: CASSAHRGNTIYF

J gene: TRBJ2-7
V gene: TRBV2
D gene: TRBD2
clone size: -
CDR3 DNA: TGTGCCAGCTTTGGGGCTAGCGGACGCTACGAGCAGTACTTC
CDR3 protein: CASFGASGRYEQYF

J gene: TRBJ1-5
V gene: TRBV27
D gene: TRBD1
clone size: few
CDR3 DNA: TGTGCCAGCAGCCTAAACAGGGGGCATGGGCAGCCCCAGCATTTT
CDR3 protein: CASSLNRGHGQPQHF

J gene: TRBJ2-7
V gene: TRBV30
D gene: TRBD1
clone size: -
CDR3 DNA: TGTGCCTGGGGAATGGACAGGGGAGGCTACGAGCAGTACTTC
CDR3 protein: CAWGMDRGGYEQYF

J gene: TRBJ1-1
V gene: TRBV18
D gene: TRBD1
clone size: -
CDR3 DNA: TGTGCCAGCTCACAAACCACAGGGGGCACTGAAGCTTTCTTT
CDR3 protein: CASSQTTGGTEAFF

J gene: TRBJ1-1
V gene: TRBV7-6
D gene: -
clone size: -
CDR3 DNA: TGTGCCAGCAGCTTAGGGGGGCTCCAAGCCACTGAAGCTTTCTTT
CDR3 protein: CASSLGGLQATEAFF

J gene: TRBJ1-2
V gene: TRBV2
D gene: -
clone size: -
CDR3 DNA: TGTGCCAGCAGTGAAGGCCAGGGAGGTTGGTATGGCTACACCTTC
CDR3 protein: CASSEGQGGWYGYTF

J gene: TRBJ1-2
V gene: TRBV9
D gene: -
clone size: -
CDR3 DNA: TGTGCCAGCAGCGCCTATCGCGGCTACACCTTC
CDR3 protein: CASSAYRGYTF

J gene: TRBJ2-5
V gene: TRBV24-1
D gene: -
clone size: -
CDR3 DNA: TGTGCCACCAGTGATTCGGGGACTTTACAGGGGCCCCAAGAGACCCAGTACTTC
CDR3 protein: CATSDSGTLQGPQETQYF

J gene: TRBJ1-2
V gene: TRBV3-1/TRBV3-2
D gene: -
clone size: few
CDR3 DNA: TGTGCCAGCAGCCAAGCAGTCTTATCTCCCCTGGGCTACACCTTC
CDR3 protein: CASSQAVLSPLGYTF

J gene: TRBJ1-3
V gene: TRBV5-1
D gene: -
clone size: -
CDR3 DNA: TGCGCCAGCAGTTCAACGGGGACTCCTGGAAACACCATATATTTT
CDR3 protein: CASSSTGTPGNTIYF

J gene: TRBJ1-1
V gene: TRBV10-1
D gene: -
clone size: -
CDR3 DNA: TGCGCCAGCAGTGAGAACTATAACACTGAAGCTTTCTTT
CDR3 protein: CASSENYNTEAFF

J gene: TRBJ1-4
V gene: TRBV2
D gene: TRBD1
clone size: -
CDR3 DNA: TGTGCCAGCAGTGAAACCGCCATCATACAGGGGAAAAATGAAAAACTGTTTTTT
CDR3 protein: CASSETAIIQGKNEKLFF

J gene: TRBJ1-4
V gene: TRBV7-9
D gene: -
clone size: -
CDR3 DNA: TGTGCCAGCAGCTTAGCGGCGGGGCGGGTCGAAAAACTGTTTTTT
CDR3 protein: CASSLAAGRVEKLFF

J gene: TRBJ1-3
V gene: TRBV11-3
D gene: -
clone size: -
CDR3 DNA: TGTGCCAGCAGCTTAGTCGCGGGAAACACCATATATTTT
CDR3 protein: CASSLVAGNTIYF

J gene: TRBJ2-5
V gene: TRBV7-8
D gene: -
clone size: -
CDR3 DNA: TGTGCCAGCAGCTTAGCGGGAGTCTTGGAGACCCAGTACTTC
CDR3 protein: CASSLAGVLETQYF